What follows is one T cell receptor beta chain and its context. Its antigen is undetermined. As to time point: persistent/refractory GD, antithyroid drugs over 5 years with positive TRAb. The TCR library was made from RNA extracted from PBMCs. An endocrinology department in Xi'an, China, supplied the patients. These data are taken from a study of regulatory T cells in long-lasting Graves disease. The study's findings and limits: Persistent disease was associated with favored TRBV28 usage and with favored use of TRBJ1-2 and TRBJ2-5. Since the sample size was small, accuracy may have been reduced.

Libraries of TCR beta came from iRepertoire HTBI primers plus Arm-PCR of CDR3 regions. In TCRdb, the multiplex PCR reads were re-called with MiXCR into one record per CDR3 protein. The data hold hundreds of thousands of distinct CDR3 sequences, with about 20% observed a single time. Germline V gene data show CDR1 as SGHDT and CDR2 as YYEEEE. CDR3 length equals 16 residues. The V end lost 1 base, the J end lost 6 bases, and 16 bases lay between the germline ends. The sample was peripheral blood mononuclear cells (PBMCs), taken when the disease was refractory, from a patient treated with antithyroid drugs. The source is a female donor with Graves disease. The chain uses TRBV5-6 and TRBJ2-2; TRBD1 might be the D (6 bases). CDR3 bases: TGTGCCAGCAGCTTGCCAGGGGCGGCGGCCGCCGGGGAGCTGTTTTTT. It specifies CASSLPGAAAAGELFF.